A single sample is the source of the 21 T cell receptor beta chains below, sequenced in a study of cytomegalovirus exposure and HLA in healthy donors. The study ran its PCR with 60 Vbeta and 13 Jbeta primers. Here immunoSEQ multiplex PCR was the method, and the copy in TCRdb shows in-frame clones only, minus some. Here the sample spans a few hundred thousand clones, 70% to 85% being singletons. The specimen was PBMCs. All receptors derive from a middle-aged woman in good health and CMV-seronegative.

The chain links TRBV19 to TRBJ1-5; TRBD1 aligns across 9 bases. Germline V gene data show CDR1 as LNHDA and CDR2 as SQIVND (reference sequence). Trimming removed 7 bases from V and 3 bases from J; junction bases left unmatched: 16. The CDR3 is 18 amino acids. The CDR3, as DNA: TGTGCCAGTACCTCCCCGCCAGGGACAGGGCGTCTCAATCAGCCCCAGCATTTT. Translated: CASTSPPGTGRLNQPQHF.

V gene TRBV11-2 combines with J gene TRBJ1-1; D is undetermined. The germline V gene has CDR1 SGHAT and CDR2 FQNNGV. This CDR3 has 17 residues. The germline V and J ends were trimmed by 2 bases and 1 base, with 17 bases remaining between them. CDR3 coding DNA: TGTGCCAGCAGCTTAAGGTTTGGCGCGGTGAGGAACACTGAAGCTTTCTTT. This translates into CASSLRFGAVRNTEAFF. Looking up the rest from reference TRBV11-2 and TRBJ1-1 gives the full variable domain: EAGVAQSPRYKIIEKRQSVAFWCNPISGHATLYWYQQILGQGPKLLIQFQNNGVVDDSQLPKDRFSAERLKGVDSTLKIQPAKLEDSAVYLCASSLRFGAVRNTEAFFGQGTRLTVV.

The chain links TRBV5-1 to TRBJ2-5, with D possibly matching TRBD2 (5 bases). V gave up 7 bases and J gave up 5 bases, with 12 bases separating them. CDR3 length: 12 amino acids. Per the germline V gene, CDR1 is SGHRS and CDR2 is YFSETQ. The CDR3 coding sequence is TGCGCCAGCGGGGAACCGGGGGAGACCCAGTACTTC. The encoded protein is CASGEPGETQYF.

The rearrangement joins TRBV19 to TRBJ2-1, with 7 positions matching TRBD1. Germline CDR1 LNHDA, CDR2 SQIVND (reference sequence). There are 16 residues in the CDR3. Unmatched junction bases numbered 13, after V lost 6 bases and J lost 5 bases. Here the CDR3 reads CASRPSGQRPDNEQFF. The CDR3 nucleotides are TGTGCCAGTAGGCCTTCGGGACAGCGCCCCGACAATGAGCAGTTCTTC.

CDR3 in amino acids: CASSWGRGYTGELFF. CDR3 DNA sequence: TGTGCCAGCAGTTGGGGCAGGGGGTATACCGGGGAGCTGTTTTTT. V is TRBV6-1 and J is TRBJ2-2, with TRBD1 matching 7 bases. The CDR3 runs 15 residues. V lost 5 bases and J lost 5; bases outside the gene matches: 8. Germline CDR1 reads MNHNS; CDR2 reads SASEGT.

The chain employs TRBV13 and TRBJ2-1; 10 nucleotides match TRBD2. Per germline, CDR1 PRHDT and CDR2 FYEKMQ (reference sequence). The CDR3 is made up of 16 amino acids. V lost 5 bases to trimming and J lost 4 bases; unmatched junction nucleotides: 8. The chain's CDR3 is CASSPWTSGGYNEQFF. CDR3 nucleotide sequence: TGTGCCAGCAGCCCCTGGACTAGCGGAGGTTACAATGAGCAGTTCTTC.

V gene TRBV11-3 combines with J gene TRBJ1-1; TRBD1 aligns across 8 bases. V lost 2 bases and J lost 3; bases outside the gene matches: 8. Germline V gene lookup returns CDR1 SGHNT and CDR2 YENEEA. The CDR3 is 16 amino acids. The CDR3 reads CASSLLQGARDTEAFF. CDR3 coding DNA: TGTGCCAGCAGCTTACTTCAGGGGGCGAGGGACACTGAAGCTTTCTTT.

The chain carries TRBV2 and TRBJ2-7, with 9 bases fitting TRBD2. The CDR3 covers 14 residues. In germline, CDR1 is SNHLY, CDR2 FYNNEI. V was clipped by 7 bases and J by 7 bases; unmatched bases: 11. The DNA for the CDR3 is TGTGCCAGCAAGGGGCCGGGCGCGGGGGGGGAGCAGTACTTC. Translated: CASKGPGAGGEQYF.

A few counts support this clone. The chain has TRBV6-6 and TRBJ1-1; the D is unclear. The CDR3 has 14 amino acids. Germline V gene lookup returns CDR1 MNHNY and CDR2 SVGAGI (reference sequence). V was pared by 2 bases and J by 3 bases, with 10 bases between. CDR3 bases: TGTGCCAGCAGTTACGGTATCGGGGACACTGAAGCTTTCTTT. Translating gives CASSYGIGDTEAFF.

The chain carries TRBV6-1 and TRBJ1-1; no clear D. V gave up 4 bases and J gave up 1 base, with 7 bases separating them. The CDR3 is made up of 13 amino acids. Germline loops: CDR1 MNHNS, CDR2 SASEGT. The CDR3 DNA follows: TGTGCCAGCAGTGCGAGTACGAACACTGAAGCTTTCTTT. Amino acids: CASSASTNTEAFF.

Turning to this clone: The sample carries other DNA sequences with the same CDR3. The rearrangement links TRBV7-9 to TRBJ1-6, with a tentative D call TRBD1 (6 bases). Trimming took 0 bases from V and 10 from J, leaving 10 bases between them. The CDR3 is 14 amino acids. Germline V gene lookup returns CDR1 SEHNR and CDR2 FQNEAQ (reference sequence). Here the CDR3 DNA reads TGTGCCAGCAGCTTAGCAGGGGGAGGGTCACCCCTCCACTTT. Residues: CASSLAGGGSPLHF.

This clone was observed a single time. The J gene is TRBJ2-7, the V gene TRBV5-4; 8 bases are shared with TRBD1. The CDR3 has 14 residues. The V gene end was trimmed by 4 bases and the J gene end by 5 bases; junction bases not matched to a gene: 8. Germline values: CDR1 SGHNT, CDR2 YYREEE (reference sequence). The CDR3 loop is CASSKRQGTDEQYF. For the CDR3, the DNA is TGTGCCAGCAGCAAGCGACAGGGGACGGACGAGCAGTACTTC.

The gene calls are TRBV7-8 and TRBJ2-7, with 9 bases lining up with TRBD2. Germline CDR1 SGHVS, CDR2 FQNEAQ. V lost 5 bases to trimming and J lost 6 bases; unmatched junction nucleotides: 11. CDR3 length equals 15 residues. CDR3: CASSPRRGGLGEQYF. CDR3 sequence (DNA): TGTGCCAGCAGCCCGCGGCGGGGGGGCCTTGGCGAGCAGTACTTC.

The genes are TRBV30 and TRBJ1-5; 9 nucleotides match TRBD1. Germline lookup yields CDR1 GTSNPN and CDR2 SVGIG (reference sequence). The CDR3 extends over 14 amino acids. V was pared by 5 bases and J by 4 bases, with 6 bases of the junction left unmatched. CDR3 in DNA: TGTGCCTGGGGGGGACAGGGCCGTAATCAGCCCCAGCATTTT. This sequence encodes CAWGGQGRNQPQHF.

The V and J genes are TRBV6-5 and TRBJ2-5, with TRBD2 matching 8 bases. This CDR3 comprises 14 residues. Trimming at V came to 10 bases and at J to 2 bases, leaving 9 bases not matched to a gene. Germline V lookup: CDR1 MNHEY, CDR2 SVGAGI. The CDR3 region has the DNA TGTGCCACCCTACGCGGGGGGCCTCAAGAGACCCAGTACTTC. Translating gives CATLRGGPQETQYF.

This sequence joins TRBV13 and TRBJ1-2; 7 bases agree with TRBD1. This CDR3 is built from 15 residues. The germline CDR1 and CDR2 sequences are PRHDT and FYEKMQ (reference sequence). After removal of 5 bases from V and 5 bases from J, the junction contained 11 bases not matched to a gene. The CDR3 protein is CASSQQGQPSYGYTF. For the CDR3, the DNA is TGTGCCAGCAGCCAGCAGGGACAGCCTTCGTATGGCTACACCTTC. The whole variable domain, filled in from reference TRBV13 and TRBJ1-2, reads AAGVIQSPRHLIKEKRETATLKCYPIPRHDTVYWYQQGPGQDPQFLISFYEKMQSDKGSIPDRFSAQQFSDYHSELNMSSLELGDSALYFCASSQQGQPSYGYTFGSGTRLTVV.

This clone was detected only a few times. The V and J genes are TRBV6-6 and TRBJ2-1; 7 bases are a match to TRBD1. This CDR3 is built from 14 residues. Per the germline V gene, CDR1 is MNHNY and CDR2 is SVGAGI (reference sequence). After removal of 2 bases from V and 5 bases from J, the junction contained 3 bases not matched to a gene. The CDR3 nucleotides are TGTGCCAGCAGTTACAGGGGGCCGGACAATGAGCAGTTCTTC. This translates into CASSYRGPDNEQFF.

The chain uses TRBV28 and TRBJ1-2, with no clear D. V lost 6 bases, J lost 3 bases, and 11 bases lay in between. This CDR3 contains 13 residues. Germline lookup yields CDR1 MDHEN and CDR2 SYDVKM. The CDR3 here is CASRVGVDYGYTF. For the CDR3, the DNA is TGTGCCAGCAGGGTCGGGGTGGACTATGGCTACACCTTC.

V and J are TRBV2 and TRBJ1-4; D is ambiguous. V shed 3 bases and J shed 4 bases, with 6 bases lying between them. Germline CDR1 reads SNHLY; CDR2 reads FYNNEI. This CDR3 contains 13 residues. CDR3 coding DNA: TGTGCCAGCAGTGACCGGGGTAATGAAAAACTGTTTTTT. Translation gives CASSDRGNEKLFF.

This clone was recorded only once. This chain uses TRBV29-1 with TRBJ2-3; TRBD2 aligns across 9 bases. Germline lookup yields CDR1 SQVTM and CDR2 ANQGSEA. This CDR3 spans 15 amino acids. Unmatched junction bases numbered 6, after V lost 3 bases and J lost 2 bases. The CDR3 DNA is TGCAGCGTTGATCGAGGCGGGGGGGTCACAGATACGCAGTATTTT. Its protein product is CSVDRGGGVTDTQYF.

The V and J genes are TRBV4-2 and TRBJ2-7; possibly TRBD2 for D (6 bases). V was clipped by 0 bases and J by 4 bases, with 10 bases between them. CDR1 is LGHNA, CDR2 YNFKEQ, per germline. This CDR3 contains 14 residues. This CDR3 is CASSQERGNYEQYF. The CDR3 DNA follows: TGTGCCAGCAGCCAAGAACGCGGGAATTACGAGCAGTACTTC.